A single sample gave rise to the 25 T cell receptor beta chains below, sequenced in a study of neoadjuvant nivolumab and ipilimumab in lung cancer. Measured with immunoSEQ multiplex PCR; TCRdb has only the in-frame clones, and not every one. The data show some 50,000 clones, 75% to 90% seen once. The source was blood, collected before neoadjuvant nivolumab, alone or with ipilimumab. Source of these receptors: an adult with non-small cell lung cancer. Some clones in this sample may be carry-over from other donors' samples.

The chain uses TRBV18 and TRBJ2-5; perhaps TRBD2 as D (5 bases). The CDR3 totals 17 residues. V lost 3 bases and J lost 0, with 17 bases in between. The germline V gene encodes CDR1 KGHSH and CDR2 LQKENI. The DNA of the CDR3 is TGTGCCAGCTCACCCCCGGCGGCGGGCTCGTACCAAGAGACCCAGTACTTC. Residues: CASSPPAAGSYQETQYF. Full variable domain (outside the CDR3, taken from reference TRBV18 and TRBJ2-5): NAGVMQNPRHLVRRRGQEARLRCSPMKGHSHVYWYRQLPEEGLKFMVYLQKENIIDESGMPKERFSAEFPKEGPSILRIQQVVRGDSAAYFCASSPPAAGSYQETQYFGPGTRLLVL.

V and J are TRBV11-2 and TRBJ1-5; no firm D call. The CDR3 sequence is 13 residues long. The germline gives CDR1 SGHAT, CDR2 FQNNGV. V was pared by 3 bases and J by 0 bases, with 3 bases between. This CDR3 is CASSFDSNQPQHF. CDR3 bases: TGTGCCAGCAGCTTTGATAGCAATCAGCCCCAGCATTTT.

The chain is built from TRBV10-3 and TRBJ2-1; weak D call: TRBD1 (7 bases). The V gene's germline CDR1 is ENHRY and CDR2 SYGVKD. This CDR3 contains 14 residues. V lost 3 bases to trimming and J lost 6 bases, with 12 bases between them. Written as DNA, the CDR3 is TGTGCCATCAGTGACGGGCAGGGGGGCAATGAGCAGTTCTTC. This sequence encodes CAISDGQGGNEQFF.

The rearrangement uses TRBV7-9 and TRBJ1-1; weak D call: TRBD1 (5 bases). The CDR3 loop spans 12 amino acids. The germline gives CDR1 SEHNR, CDR2 FQNEAQ (reference sequence). Trimming took off 6 bases at V and 8 bases at J, with 13 bases between the two ends. CDR3 DNA sequence: TGTGCCAGCAGGCTAGGGGTGGGGGAAGCTTTCTTT. Translating gives CASRLGVGEAFF.

This clone occurred a few times. The chain carries TRBV28 and TRBJ2-5; D is uncertain. The length of the CDR3 is 13 residues. The V and J ends lost 3 bases and 4 bases respectively, with 9 bases between them. From germline, CDR1 is MDHEN and CDR2 SYDVKM. CDR3: CASSFHNGETQYF. The CDR3 DNA reads TGTGCCAGCAGTTTTCACAATGGAGAGACCCAGTACTTC.

The rearrangement joins TRBV19 to TRBJ2-3; D possibly matches TRBD1 or TRBD2 (5 bases each). Germline V CDR1 and CDR2: LNHDA, SQIVND (reference sequence). V lost 3 bases, J lost 6 bases, and 19 bases lay in between. The CDR3 has 16 amino acids. CDR3 nucleotide sequence: TGTGCCAGTAGTATCCTCGGGACGCCCGGTTTGGATACGCAGTATTTT. This gives the protein CASSILGTPGLDTQYF.

The chain uses TRBV9 and TRBJ2-2; 8 nucleotides match TRBD2. The CDR3 is 15 residues long. Losses at the gene ends were 5 bases for V and 7 bases for J; bases not matched to a gene: 10. The germline V gene has CDR1 SGDLS and CDR2 YYNGEE. The CDR3 sequence: CASRKLAEGVGELFF. Written as DNA, the CDR3 is TGTGCCAGCAGGAAACTAGCGGAGGGGGTCGGGGAGCTGTTTTTT.

The rearrangement links TRBV5-1 to TRBJ2-7; weak D call: TRBD1 (6 bases). Germline V lookup: CDR1 SGHRS, CDR2 YFSETQ. The CDR3 covers 13 residues. V was clipped by 2 bases and J by 2 bases, with 8 bases between them. CDR3 DNA: TGCGCCAGCAGCTTACAGGGAGCCTACGAGCAGTACTTC. It codes for CASSLQGAYEQYF.

The genes are TRBV13 and TRBJ2-2; 7 nucleotides align to TRBD1. The CDR3 is 12 amino acids. Per the germline V gene, CDR1 is PRHDT and CDR2 is FYEKMQ (reference sequence). V was clipped by 7 bases and J by 4 bases; unmatched bases: 0. The CDR3 reads CASNRGTGELFF. CDR3 nucleotide sequence: TGTGCCAGCAACAGGGGCACCGGGGAGCTGTTTTTT.

V gene TRBV4-1 combines with J gene TRBJ2-2; 10 bases map to TRBD1. Germline V CDR1 and CDR2: MGHRA, YSYEKL. J was trimmed by 0 bases and V by 4 bases; bases with no gene match: 11. There are 19 residues in the CDR3. The CDR3 sequence is CASSRMTRTGGPNTGELFF. CDR3 nucleotide sequence: TGCGCCAGCAGCCGAATGACTCGGACAGGGGGTCCGAACACCGGGGAGCTGTTTTTT.

The CDR3 loop is CASGRGYNEKLFF. In DNA, the CDR3 is TGTGCCAGCGGAAGGGGGTATAATGAAAAACTGTTTTTT. The gene calls are TRBV25-1 and TRBJ1-4, with a tentative D call TRBD1 (6 bases). The germline gives CDR1 MGHDK, CDR2 SYGVNS. Trimming took 8 bases from V and 4 from J, leaving 11 bases between them. CDR3 length equals 13 residues.

The chain recombines TRBV9 with TRBJ2-7; D gene ambiguous. Trimming pared 3 bases from V and 5 bases from J, leaving 15 bases between. There are 14 residues in the CDR3. Germline V gene data show CDR1 as SGDLS and CDR2 as YYNGEE. CDR3 loop: CASSAAPWSDEQYF. CDR3 nucleotide sequence: TGTGCCAGCAGCGCGGCCCCGTGGTCTGACGAGCAGTACTTC.

V and J are TRBV18 and TRBJ2-5; D gene uncertain. The CDR3 is 14 residues long. CDR1 KGHSH and CDR2 LQKENI come from the germline V gene. V lost 3 bases, J lost 2 bases, and 10 bases lay in between. CDR3 region: CASSPVGRQETQYF. DNA for the CDR3: TGTGCCAGCTCACCCGTAGGTCGACAAGAGACCCAGTACTTC.

The V call is TRBV9, the J call TRBJ2-3, with 7 bases that match TRBD2. Losses at the gene ends were 0 bases for V and 4 bases for J; bases not matched to a gene: 11. The CDR3 has 17 residues. Germline V gene data show CDR1 as SGDLS and CDR2 as YYNGEE. The CDR3 protein is CASSVDPPGGQSDTQYF. The CDR3 bases are TGTGCCAGCAGCGTAGATCCACCGGGGGGTCAGTCAGATACGCAGTATTTT.

The rearrangement links TRBV5-6 to TRBJ1-1, with a weak D call TRBD1 (6 bases). CDR3 length equals 15 residues. Germline V gene sequence: CDR1 SGHDT, CDR2 YYEEEE. The V gene lost 4 bases and the J gene lost 0 bases, with 13 bases spanning the gap. The CDR3 DNA follows: TGTGCCAGCAGCAGACAGGTAGTGGTGAACACTGAAGCTTTCTTT. Its protein is CASSRQVVVNTEAFF.

The chain combines TRBV5-1 with TRBJ2-7, with 9 nucleotides matching TRBD1. With V trimmed by 4 bases and J by 2 bases, 7 bases remained unmatched. The CDR3 spans 15 residues. Germline values: CDR1 SGHRS, CDR2 YFSETQ. CDR3 coding DNA: TGCGCCAGCAGCCTTCGGACAGGGGCAACCTACGAGCAGTACTTC. It yields the protein CASSLRTGATYEQYF.

The chain joins TRBV7-9 to TRBJ2-6, with D possibly matching TRBD1 (6 bases). Between the trimmed V and J ends, which lost 5 bases and 3 bases, there was a span of 11 bases. The CDR3 loop spans 15 amino acids. Looked up from germline, CDR1 is SEHNR and CDR2 is FQNEAQ (reference sequence). As DNA, the CDR3 is TGTGCCAGCAGCCCCTCAGGGGTTGGGGCCAACGTCCTGACTTTC. It translates to CASSPSGVGANVLTF. Together with reference TRBV7-9 and TRBJ2-6, the CDR3 gives the full variable domain: DTGVSQNPRHKITKRGQNVTFRCDPISEHNRLYWYRQTLGQGPEFLTYFQNEAQLEKSRLLSDRFSAERPKGSFSTLEIQRTEQGDSAMYLCASSPSGVGANVLTFGAGSRLTVL.

The chain has TRBV5-1 and TRBJ2-1, with D perhaps TRBD2 (8 bases). The CDR3 sequence is 21 residues long. Germline CDR1 reads SGHRS; CDR2 reads YFSETQ. V was cut by 4 bases and J by 1 base, with 30 bases left in between. The CDR3 sequence is CASSQPPGGKGLAGSYNEQFF. The CDR3 DNA reads as TGCGCCAGCAGCCAACCCCCAGGGGGAAAGGGGCTAGCGGGTTCCTACAATGAGCAGTTCTTC.

The CDR3 DNA reads TGTGCCTGGAGTGAACAGGCTGGGGCCAACGTCCTGACTTTC. Encoded protein: CAWSEQAGANVLTF. The chain combines TRBV30 with TRBJ2-6; D may be TRBD1 (5 bases). V lost 1 base and J 2 bases, leaving 6 bases between the germline ends. Looked up from germline, CDR1 is GTSNPN and CDR2 is SVGIG (reference sequence). The CDR3 sequence is 14 residues long.

This chain connects TRBV7-6 to TRBJ2-2; D is unclear. Trimming left V 7 bases short and J 1 base short, with 7 bases between. This CDR3 is 13 amino acids long. From germline, CDR1 is SGHVS and CDR2 FNYEAQ. The CDR3 bases are TGTGCCAGCACAGCGCGGAACACCGGGGAGCTGTTTTTT. Amino acids: CASTARNTGELFF.

The V and J genes are TRBV5-8 and TRBJ1-4, with TRBD1 matching 8 bases. Germline assignment: CDR1 SGHTS and CDR2 YDEGEE. This CDR3 contains 14 residues. V was clipped by 4 bases and J by 4 bases; unmatched bases: 3. The DNA for the CDR3 is TGTGCCAGCAGCCGACAGGGGTTTAATGAAAAACTGTTTTTT. Translated: CASSRQGFNEKLFF.

The chain is built from TRBV25-1 and TRBJ2-1; 9 bases align to TRBD2. CDR1 MGHDK and CDR2 SYGVNS come from the germline V gene. The CDR3 consists of 16 residues. Losses at the gene ends were 1 base for V and 5 bases for J; bases not matched to a gene: 6. The CDR3 here is CASSELGGRADNEQFF. The CDR3 DNA sequence: TGTGCCAGCAGTGAATTAGGCGGGAGGGCCGACAATGAGCAGTTCTTC.

The rearrangement links TRBV18 to TRBJ2-7, with a tentative D call TRBD1 (7 bases). The germline gives CDR1 KGHSH, CDR2 LQKENI. The CDR3 totals 13 residues. V gave up 1 base and J gave up 7 bases, with 11 bases separating them. The CDR3 DNA follows: TGTGCCAGCTCACCACAGGGGGCGGGGGAGCAGTACTTC. It translates to CASSPQGAGEQYF.

This clone occurred a few times. CDR3 region: CASSYTQGETQYF. CDR3 bases: TGCGCCAGCAGCTACACTCAGGGAGAGACCCAGTACTTC. This chain joins TRBV5-1 and TRBJ2-5, with D possibly TRBD1 on 5 matching bases. Trimming removed 3 bases from V and 4 bases from J, with 10 bases in between. The CDR3 consists of 13 residues. Germline V gene sequence: CDR1 SGHRS, CDR2 YFSETQ.

A few counts support this clone. This chain joins TRBV9 and TRBJ2-1; the D gene is possibly TRBD2 (7 bases). V dropped 1 base and J dropped 1 base, with 15 bases sitting between them. From germline, CDR1 is SGDLS and CDR2 YYNGEE. CDR3 length equals 17 residues. As DNA, the CDR3 is TGTGCCAGCAGCGTAAGAGGCAGGGGAGGGTCCTACAATGAGCAGTTCTTC. Translating gives CASSVRGRGGSYNEQFF. The entire variable domain, with the rest obtained from reference TRBV9 and TRBJ2-1, is as follows: DSGVTQTPKHLITATGQRVTLRCSPRSGDLSVYWYQQSLDQGLQFLIQYYNGEERAKGNILERFSAQQFPDLHSELNLSSLELGDSALYFCASSVRGRGGSYNEQFFGPGTRLTVL.